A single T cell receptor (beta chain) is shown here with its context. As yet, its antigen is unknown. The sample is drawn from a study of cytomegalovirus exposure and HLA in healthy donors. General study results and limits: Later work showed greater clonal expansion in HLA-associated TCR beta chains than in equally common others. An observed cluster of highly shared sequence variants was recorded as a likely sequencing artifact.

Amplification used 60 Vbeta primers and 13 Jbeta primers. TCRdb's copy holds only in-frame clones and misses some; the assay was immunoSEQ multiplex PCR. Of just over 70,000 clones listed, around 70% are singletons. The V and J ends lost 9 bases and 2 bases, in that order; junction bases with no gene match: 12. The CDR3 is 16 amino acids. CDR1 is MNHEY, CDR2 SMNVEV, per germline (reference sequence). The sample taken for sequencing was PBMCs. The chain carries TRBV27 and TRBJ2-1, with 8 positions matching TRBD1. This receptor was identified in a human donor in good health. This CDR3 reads CASSLDRGSTYNEQFF. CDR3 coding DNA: TGTGCCAGTTCACTCGACAGGGGAAGTACCTACAATGAGCAGTTCTTC.